This T cell receptor beta chain was identified during a study of blood T cell repertoires in COVID-19. Study in general: COVID-19 samples collected from the United States, Italy and Spain covered acute and convalescent phases.

The repertoire was sequenced with immunoSEQ multiplex PCR; TCRdb's copy has only in-frame clones and lacks some. The table has about 300,000 clones, around nine tenths seen once. Cohort assignment relied on participant-reported clinical history. Exposed enrollees had met someone with a PCR-confirmed or clinician-diagnosed COVID-19 case at some point within the 2 weeks before study entry. V was pared by 6 bases and J by 4 bases, with 3 bases of the junction left unmatched. This CDR3 comprises 13 residues. The TCR originated in a woman aged 45-60 years who had been exposed to COVID-19. This chain joins TRBV12-3 or TRBV12-4 and TRBJ2-1; TRBD2 matches 7 bases. The sequencing input was PBMCs or T cells enriched from blood (not recorded which). As DNA, the CDR3 is TGTGCCAGCAGACTAGCGTCGTACAATGAGCAGTTCTTC. It specifies CASRLASYNEQFF.